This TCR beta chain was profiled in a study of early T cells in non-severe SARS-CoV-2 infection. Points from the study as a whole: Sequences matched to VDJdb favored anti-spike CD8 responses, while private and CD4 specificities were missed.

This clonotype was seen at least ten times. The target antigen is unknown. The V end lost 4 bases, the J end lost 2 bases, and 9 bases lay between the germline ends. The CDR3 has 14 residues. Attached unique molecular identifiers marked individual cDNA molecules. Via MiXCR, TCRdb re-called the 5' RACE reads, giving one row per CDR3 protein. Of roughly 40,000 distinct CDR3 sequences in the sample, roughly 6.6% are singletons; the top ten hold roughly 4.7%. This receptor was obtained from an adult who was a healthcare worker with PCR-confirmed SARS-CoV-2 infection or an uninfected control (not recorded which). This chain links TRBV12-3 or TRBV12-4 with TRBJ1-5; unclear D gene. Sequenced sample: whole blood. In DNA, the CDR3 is TGTGCCAGCAGTTCACGGGCCGGCAATCAGCCCCAGCATTTT. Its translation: CASSSRAGNQPQHF.